Below are 19 T cell receptor beta chains sequenced from a single sample in a study of CD8 T cells in ankylosing spondylitis. TCRdb recomputed calls from the 5' RACE reads with MiXCR, one row per CDR3 protein. The profile shows about 340,000 distinct CDR3 sequences, 14% to 15% of them singletons. The sample was blood, either unsorted or a sorted T cell fraction (not recorded which). The receptor set was obtained from a male donor with ankylosing spondylitis or in good health (not recorded which).

This clonotype showed up just a few times. The chain uses TRBV7-9 and TRBJ2-5, with D maybe TRBD1 (5 bases). CDR3 length equals 17 residues. V was pared by 6 bases and J by 9 bases, with 29 bases between. Germline V gene data show CDR1 as SEHNR and CDR2 as FQNEAQ (reference sequence). CDR3 sequence: CASRPRIIAGNSKAQYF. The CDR3 DNA reads as TGTGCCAGCAGGCCCCGGATAATCGCAGGGAATTCTAAGGCCCAGTACTTC.

This clonotype was seen repeatedly, ten times or more. This chain connects TRBV29-1 to TRBJ2-5; 7 nucleotides match TRBD1. This CDR3 spans 13 amino acids. CDR1 SQVTM and CDR2 ANQGSEA come from the germline V gene. V lost 1 base and J lost 5; bases outside the gene matches: 4. This CDR3 is CSVEGQGMETQYF. In DNA form, the CDR3 reads TGCAGCGTTGAAGGACAGGGTATGGAGACCCAGTACTTC.

The V call is TRBV5-6, the J call TRBJ1-6; the D gene is possibly TRBD1 (6 bases). This CDR3 has 15 residues. Per the germline V gene, CDR1 is SGHDT and CDR2 is YYEEEE. V gave up 4 bases and J gave up 9 bases, with 17 bases separating them. The CDR3 DNA is TGTGCCAGCAGCGGGGGAACAGGGAGGAGTTCACCCCTCCACTTT. Its translation is CASSGGTGRSSPLHF. Together with reference TRBV5-6 and TRBJ1-6, the CDR3 gives the full variable domain: DAGVTQSPTHLIKTRGQQVTLRCSPKSGHDTVSWYQQALGQGPQFIFQYYEEEERQRGNFPDRFSGHQFPNYSSELNVNALLLGDSALYLCASSGGTGRSSPLHFGNGTRLTVT.

The chain combines TRBV2 with TRBJ2-3; no definite D call. The CDR3 covers 14 residues. Germline CDR1 and CDR2: SNHLY and FYNNEI. The V gene lost 3 bases and the J gene lost 5 bases, with 12 bases spanning the gap. The DNA of the CDR3 is TGTGCCAGCAGTGAGTCAGGAGTCGGAGATACGCAGTATTTT. Protein: CASSESGVGDTQYF.

The chain has TRBV6-1 and TRBJ2-3; the match to TRBD1 covers 10 bases. The germline CDR1 and CDR2 sequences are MNHNS and SASEGT. The CDR3 loop spans 16 amino acids. After removal of 8 bases from V and 2 bases from J, the junction contained 10 bases not matched to a gene. Here the CDR3 reads CASGRRQGADTDTQYF. DNA for the CDR3: TGTGCCAGCGGGCGAAGACAGGGGGCCGACACAGATACGCAGTATTTT.

The chain has TRBV11-2 and TRBJ2-3; D not certain. The CDR3 loop spans 11 amino acids. Deletions cut 0 bases from V and 9 bases from J, with 4 bases between. Germline V CDR1 and CDR2: SGHAT, FQNNGV. The chain's CDR3 is CASSLEYTQYF. The DNA for the CDR3 is TGTGCCAGCAGCTTAGAGTACACGCAGTATTTT.

There are many counts of this clonotype. The chain recombines TRBV5-5 with TRBJ2-4, with 11 positions matching TRBD2. Germline values: CDR1 SGHKS, CDR2 YYEKEE (reference sequence). This CDR3 region has 15 residues. The junction had 11 bases not matched to a gene; V was cut back by 5 bases and J by 10 bases. Here the CDR3 reads CASSLSGTSGFIQYF. The CDR3 DNA follows: TGTGCCAGCAGTCTTTCCGGGACTAGCGGATTTATTCAGTACTTC.

The genes are TRBV7-2 and TRBJ2-1; D may be TRBD2 (5 bases). The ends were cut back, 6 bases at V and 12 bases at J, with 18 bases in the middle. Looked up from germline, CDR1 is SGHTA and CDR2 is FQGNSA. This CDR3 is 13 amino acids long. Written as DNA, the CDR3 is TGTGCCAGCAGTTATGACCCCCTACTAGGGCAGTTCTTC. Its translation is CASSYDPLLGQFF.

This clonotype was observed a handful of times. The V and J genes are TRBV12-3 or TRBV12-4 and TRBJ2-5; D is undetermined. The CDR3 contains 12 residues. The V and J ends lost 2 bases and 6 bases respectively, with 7 bases between them. CDR3 loop: CASSLYGKTQYF. DNA for the CDR3: TGTGCCAGCAGTTTATATGGGAAGACCCAGTACTTC.

This clonotype appeared a few times. This rearrangement joins TRBV7-2 to TRBJ2-5, with D possibly matching TRBD1 (6 bases). The V end lost 5 bases, the J end lost 0 bases, and 7 bases lay between the germline ends. Germline assignment: CDR1 SGHTA and CDR2 FQGNSA. CDR3 length: 13 amino acids. This chain's CDR3 is CASSAGDQETQYF. The DNA of the CDR3 is TGTGCCAGCAGCGCAGGGGACCAAGAGACCCAGTACTTC. Variable domain in full (rest from reference TRBV7-2 and TRBJ2-5): GAGVSQSPSNKVTEKGKDVELRCDPISGHTALYWYRQSLGQGLEFLIYFQGNSAPDKSGLPSDRFSAERTGGSVSTLTIQRTQQEDSAVYLCASSAGDQETQYFGPGTRLLVL.

This clonotype was seen more than once but under ten times. The gene calls are TRBV7-2 and TRBJ2-5, with 13 bases lining up with TRBD2. The CDR3 loop spans 16 amino acids. V gave up 1 base and J gave up 5 bases; unmatched junction bases: 4. Germline CDR1 reads SGHTA; CDR2 reads FQGNSA. CDR3 protein: CASSLVGLAGVETQYF. CDR3 nucleotides: TGTGCCAGCAGCTTAGTTGGACTAGCGGGAGTGGAGACCCAGTACTTC.

The V gene is TRBV5-1, the J gene TRBJ2-3; TRBD1 agrees at 11 bases. Looked up from germline, CDR1 is SGHRS and CDR2 is YFSETQ. CDR3 length: 16 residues. Trimming cost V 4 bases and J 6 bases; bases outside gene matches: 10. CDR3 nucleotides: TGCGCCAGCAGCACCGTGATAGGACAGGGGGCCGATACGCAGTATTTT. The encoded protein is CASSTVIGQGADTQYF.

V gene TRBV20-1 combines with J gene TRBJ2-1; 8 bases map to TRBD2. Germline lookup yields CDR1 DFQATT and CDR2 SNEGSKA (reference sequence). The J segment lost 7 bases and the V segment lost 3 bases, leaving 11 bases of the junction unmatched. The CDR3 is 15 residues long. Written as DNA, the CDR3 is TGCAGTGCTAGTCCCTCAGAGGGACTAGTAAATGAGCAGTTCTTC. Translated, it gives CSASPSEGLVNEQFF.

This clonotype was observed many times. The CDR3 DNA reads TGTGCCAGCAGCACCCGGGCCCAAAGCGGCAATCAGCCCCAGCATTTT. Translated, it gives CASSTRAQSGNQPQHF. The chain combines TRBV12-3 or TRBV12-4 with TRBJ1-5; D uncertain. The V end lost 6 bases, the J end lost 2 bases, and 17 bases lay between the germline ends. This CDR3 comprises 16 residues.

The V call is TRBV12-3 or TRBV12-4, the J call TRBJ2-1; D ambiguous. The CDR3 extends over 17 amino acids. V was pared by 1 base and J by 3 bases, with 16 bases between. The chain's CDR3 is CASSLGRSWAIYNEQFF. CDR3 nucleotide sequence: TGTGCCAGCAGTTTAGGAAGGAGTTGGGCCATCTACAATGAGCAGTTCTTC.

The chain combines TRBV6-1 with TRBJ1-4, with 7 bases matching TRBD1. The CDR3 runs to 14 residues. Germline V gene sequence: CDR1 MNHNS, CDR2 SASEGT. Trimming at V came to 6 bases and at J to 8 bases, leaving 9 bases not matched to a gene. CDR3 sequence: CASSRQGNVEKLFF. DNA for the CDR3: TGTGCCAGCAGCCGACAGGGTAATGTGGAAAAACTGTTTTTT.

The rearrangement uses TRBV12-3 or TRBV12-4 and TRBJ1-4; no clear D gene. Gene TRBJ2-2 matches the end of the DNA better, so the J call may be wrong. The length of the CDR3 is 10 residues. The CDR3 reads CASDGGELFF. CDR3 nucleotide sequence: TGTGCCAGCGACGGAGGGGAGCTGTTTTTT.

This clonotype was picked up a small number of times. CDR3 residues: CASSLFFPGVETQYF. The CDR3 DNA sequence: TGTGCCAGCAGCTTGTTTTTCCCTGGGGTAGAGACCCAGTACTTC. The chain links TRBV5-5 to TRBJ2-5; D remains ambiguous. Trimming removed 1 base from V and 4 bases from J, with 14 bases in between. The CDR3 runs 15 residues. The germline V gene encodes CDR1 SGHKS and CDR2 YYEKEE (reference sequence).

The chain recombines TRBV12-3 or TRBV12-4 with TRBJ2-3; 15 bases align to TRBD2. The CDR3 is 15 residues long. V gave up 4 bases and J gave up 9 bases; unmatched junction bases: 5. In DNA form, the CDR3 reads TGTGCCAGCAGTTGGACTAGCGGGGGGGCGGGCACGCAGTATTTT. Its protein is CASSWTSGGAGTQYF.